These T cell receptor beta chains were read from a single sample in a study of T cell responses to AZD1222 COVID-19 vaccine. Generated by immunoSEQ multiplex PCR, the TCRdb table keeps only in-frame clones and is missing some. The profile shows 95,000 or so clones, roughly nine tenths of them singletons. The source was peripheral blood, collected on day 0 of AZD1222 vaccination. The receptors originated from an adult in good health. CDR3s include the opening cysteine and the closing phenylalanine or tryptophan. Fields, in order: clone size, D gene, J gene, V gene, CDR3 protein, CDR3 DNA. A D gene is named only where the DNA matches it firmly. The size field is filled for only some rows; it gives once, few, many or a size class.

>.|.|TRBJ2-7|TRBV6-2/TRBV6-3
CASSDWGPRPEQYF
TGTGCCAGCAGCGACTGGGGACCGAGACCCGAGCAGTACTTC
>.|TRBD1|TRBJ1-5|TRBV30
CAWRPGQGYYSNQPQHF
TGTGCCTGGAGGCCGGGACAGGGGTACTATAGCAATCAGCCCCAGCATTTT
>.|.|TRBJ1-3|TRBV7-9
CASSRGDTGNTIYF
TGTGCCAGCTCACGGGGAGATACTGGAAACACCATATATTTT
>.|TRBD1|TRBJ2-5|TRBV2
CASSSLGQAGETQYF
TGTGCCAGCAGCTCATTAGGACAGGCTGGGGAGACCCAGTACTTC
>.|.|TRBJ1-1|TRBV18
CASSPRDTRNTEAFF
TGTGCCAGCTCACCCCGGGACACTAGGAACACTGAAGCTTTCTTT
>once|.|TRBJ2-5|TRBV5-1
CASSLVGFQETQYF
TGCGCCAGCAGCTTAGTCGGGTTTCAAGAGACCCAGTACTTC
>.|TRBD1|TRBJ1-1|TRBV3-1/TRBV3-2
CASSETGRTEAFF
TGTGCCAGCAGCGAGACAGGGCGCACTGAAGCTTTCTTT
>.|.|TRBJ2-7|TRBV3-1/TRBV3-2
CASSHPQLYEQYF
TGTGCCAGCAGCCATCCGCAGCTCTACGAGCAGTACTTC
>.|TRBD1|TRBJ2-5|TRBV29-1
CSVDPGGGETQYF
TGCAGCGTCGATCCAGGGGGCGGGGAGACCCAGTACTTC
>once|.|TRBJ2-5|TRBV12-3/TRBV12-4
CASSLGEGETQYF
TGTGCCAGCAGTTTAGGGGAAGGGGAGACCCAGTACTTC
>.|TRBD1|TRBJ2-7|TRBV5-1
CASGWDRTYEQYF
TGCGCCAGCGGTTGGGACAGGACCTACGAGCAGTACTTC
>.|.|TRBJ1-5|TRBV7-2
CASSLEGGTNQPQHF
TGTGCCAGCAGCTTAGAAGGGGGAACAAATCAGCCCCAGCATTTT
>.|.|TRBJ1-1|TRBV2
CASSEHGGGTEAFF
TGTGCCAGCAGTGAACACGGGGGAGGCACTGAAGCTTTCTTT
>.|TRBD1|TRBJ2-1|TRBV19
CASSRTGGQYNEQFF
TGTGCCAGTAGCCGGACAGGGGGTCAATACAATGAGCAGTTCTTC
>.|.|TRBJ1-2|TRBV20-1
CSASYQGNGYTF
TGCAGTGCTAGTTACCAGGGGAATGGCTACACCTTC
>once|.|TRBJ1-5|TRBV7-9
CASSLEGTANQPQHF
TGTGCCAGCAGCTTAGAGGGGACGGCGAATCAGCCCCAGCATTTT
>.|TRBD1|TRBJ2-1|TRBV29-1
CSVSPTGGLVGEQFF
TGCAGCGTTTCTCCTACAGGGGGCCTTGTGGGGGAGCAGTTCTTC
>.|.|TRBJ1-2|TRBV7-6
CASSLSGAYGYTF
TGTGCCAGCAGCTTAAGTGGGGCGTATGGCTACACCTTC
>.|.|TRBJ1-3|TRBV6-5
CASSYSTGAGNTIYF
TGTGCCAGCAGTTACTCGACGGGTGCTGGAAACACCATATATTTT
>.|.|TRBJ1-3|TRBV15
CATSRDRDTIYF
TGTGCCACCAGCAGAGATAGGGACACCATATATTTT
>.|TRBD1|TRBJ1-1|TRBV6-5
CATNRGQNTEAFF
TGTGCCACCAACAGGGGGCAAAACACTGAAGCTTTCTTT
>.|.|TRBJ2-7|TRBV4-3
CASRTPLKVSLSYEQYF
TGCGCCAGCAGAACGCCCCTCAAGGTTTCCCTCTCCTACGAGCAGTACTTC
>few|TRBD2|TRBJ2-5|TRBV5-1
CASSPLGGDQETQYF
TGCGCCAGCAGCCCTCTCGGGGGGGATCAAGAGACCCAGTACTTC
>.|.|TRBJ1-5|TRBV7-2
CASSFAQWGQPQHF
TGTGCCAGCAGCTTTGCCCAGTGGGGTCAGCCCCAGCATTTT
>.|TRBD1|TRBJ1-2|TRBV28
CASAEGTGMLPESYTF
TGTGCCAGCGCGGAGGGGACAGGCATGCTTCCGGAGAGCTACACCTTC
>.|.|TRBJ2-7|TRBV5-1
CASAGGAYEQYF
TGCGCCAGCGCCGGTGGGGCTTACGAGCAGTACTTC
>once|.|TRBJ1-1|TRBV6-1
CASSEWGNTEAFF
TGTGCCAGCAGTGAATGGGGGAACACTGAAGCTTTCTTT
>.|TRBD1|TRBJ1-1|TRBV2
CATQGAGTEAFF
TGTGCCACCCAGGGGGCCGGGACTGAAGCTTTCTTT
>.|.|TRBJ1-1|TRBV24-1
CATSDNLNTEAFF
TGTGCCACCAGTGACAACTTGAACACTGAAGCTTTCTTT
>few|.|TRBJ1-3|TRBV11-2
CASSLVGRGSGNTIYF
TGTGCCAGCAGCTTAGTCGGCAGGGGCTCTGGAAACACCATATATTTT
>.|TRBD1|TRBJ2-5|TRBV5-8
CASSQLRQGKTQYF
TGTGCCAGCAGCCAACTACGACAGGGGAAGACCCAGTACTTC
>.|.|TRBJ1-1|TRBV7-3
CASSLQGGDTEAFF
TGTGCCAGCAGCTTACAGGGAGGGGACACTGAAGCTTTCTTT
>.|.|TRBJ2-1|TRBV2
CASSHFNEQFF
TGTGCCAGCAGCCACTTCAATGAGCAGTTCTTC
>.|.|TRBJ1-6|TRBV28
CASILRVDSPLHF
TGTGCCAGCATCCTGAGGGTTGATTCACCCCTCCACTTT
>few|TRBD1|TRBJ1-2|TRBV5-5
CASSLAGTGYGYTF
TGTGCCAGCAGCTTGGCCGGGACAGGGTATGGCTACACCTTC
>.|.|TRBJ1-1|TRBV28
CASSSPFEMNTEAFF
TGTGCCAGCAGCAGCCCTTTCGAGATGAACACTGAAGCTTTCTTT
>.|TRBD1|TRBJ1-2|TRBV5-1
CASSPLGQSYGYTF
TGCGCCAGCAGCCCGTTGGGACAGAGCTATGGCTACACCTTC
>.|TRBD2|TRBJ2-1|TRBV9
CASSVSSGAYNEQFF
TGTGCCAGCAGCGTGTCTAGCGGGGCTTACAATGAGCAGTTCTTC
>.|.|TRBJ1-1|TRBV27
CASSTTGRAFF
TGTGCCAGCAGTACAACAGGGCGGGCTTTCTTT
>.|.|TRBJ2-7|TRBV19
CASSEGVSYEQYF
TGTGCCAGTAGTGAGGGCGTCTCCTACGAGCAGTACTTC
>.|TRBD2|TRBJ2-2|TRBV5-1
CASSRTSGGNTGELFF
TGCGCCAGCAGCAGAACTAGCGGGGGGAACACCGGGGAGCTGTTTTTT
>.|.|TRBJ1-2|TRBV20-1
CSVRFLQGYTF
TGCAGTGTCAGGTTTCTCCAGGGCTACACCTTC
>.|.|TRBJ2-1|TRBV6-5
CASSYGRGPINEQFF
TGTGCCAGCAGTTACGGCCGGGGCCCCATCAATGAGCAGTTCTTC
>.|.|TRBJ1-4|TRBV2
CASSATRITNEKLFF
TGTGCCAGCAGTGCTACCAGGATAACTAATGAAAAACTGTTTTTT
>.|.|TRBJ2-3|TRBV10-1
CASSAARALDTQYF
TGCGCCAGCAGTGCAGCCCGGGCCCTAGATACGCAGTATTTT
>.|.|TRBJ1-2|TRBV6-1
CASSEAGQGKNYGYTF
TGTGCCAGCAGTGAAGCCGGGCAGGGGAAGAACTATGGCTACACCTTC
>.|TRBD1|TRBJ1-1|TRBV15
CATQISGTGYTEAFF
TGTGCCACCCAGATTTCCGGGACAGGATACACTGAAGCTTTCTTT
>.|.|TRBJ1-6|TRBV4-1
CASSQSRVGANSPLHF
TGCGCCAGCAGCCAGTCGCGGGTGGGGGCTAATTCACCCCTCCACTTT
>.|TRBD2|TRBJ2-3|TRBV7-8
CASSLGWGPLAESTDTQYF
TGTGCCAGCAGCTTAGGGTGGGGCCCTCTAGCGGAAAGCACAGATACGCAGTATTTT
>.|.|TRBJ1-1|TRBV5-4
CAENKIEQGDGAFF
TGTGCAGAAAACAAAATCGAACAGGGAGATGGAGCTTTCTTT